The clone carrying this T cell receptor beta chain was seen just once. Its antigen remains unidentified. One end of the junction fails to match germline, which may point to a read error. Germline V gene data show CDR1 as DFQATT and CDR2 as SNEGSKA (reference sequence). The CDR3 length is 10 residues. This table comes from immunoSEQ multiplex PCR, and its TCRdb copy is limited to in-frame clones, with some not included. The sample consists of roughly 150,000 clones, 88% of them appearing once. This sample was taken from a study of cytomegalovirus exposure and HLA in healthy donors. General observations from the study: Researchers counted over 150 TCR beta chains as cytomegalovirus-associated. High specificity and sensitivity for cytomegalovirus status were reported for the classifier.

The sample comprised PBMCs. The rearrangement links TRBV20-1 to TRBJ2-1, with D tentatively TRBD2 (5 bases). This receptor was identified in a man between 18 and 29 years old in good health and CMV-seronegative. In nucleotides, the CDR3 is TGCAGTGCTAGAGGGCTAGCACCGATCTTC. Its translation: CSARGLAPIF.